The 11 T cell receptor beta chains below all came from one sample that was sequenced in a study of control samples from healthy donors and cancer patients. Sequencing was performed with immunoSEQ multiplex PCR; in TCRdb, only in-frame clones are kept and a portion is missing. Counted here are some 120,000 clones, about 94% occurring once; the ten biggest clones make up 2% to 3%. The sequenced sample consisted of blood. Source of these receptors: a man aged 30 to 39 in good health.

V and J are TRBV28 and TRBJ1-2; D ambiguous. This CDR3 spans 12 amino acids. The ends were cut back, 4 bases at V and 4 bases at J, with 7 bases in the middle. CDR1 and CDR2 (germline): MDHEN, SYDVKM. The CDR3 loop reads CASSSSGYGYTF. The CDR3 bases are TGTGCCAGCAGTTCATCAGGCTATGGCTACACCTTC.

For the CDR3, the DNA is TGTGCCAGCAGTGCGGGGACGGCCTTTAATTCACCCCTCCACTTT. It codes for CASSAGTAFNSPLHF. J is TRBJ1-6 and V is TRBV6-4; D perhaps matches TRBD1 (5 bases). Germline values: CDR1 MRHNA, CDR2 SNTAGT. Trimming removed 4 bases from V and 6 bases from J, with 13 bases in between. This CDR3 has 15 amino acids.

This rearrangement joins TRBV7-3 to TRBJ2-1; 7 positions match TRBD2. Germline lookup yields CDR1 SGHTA and CDR2 FQGTGA. Trimming at V came to 5 bases and at J to 6 bases, leaving 10 bases not matched to a gene. The CDR3 length is 15 residues. The CDR3 coding sequence is TGTGCCAGCAGCGTAGATTGGGAGGGTGGCAATGAGCAGTTCTTC. This encodes CASSVDWEGGNEQFF.

This clone was seen a single time. This rearrangement joins TRBV5-1 to TRBJ2-7; D is perhaps TRBD2 (6 bases). The CDR3 length is 13 residues. Between the trimmed V and J ends, which lost 2 bases and 0 bases, there was a span of 6 bases. Per the germline V gene, CDR1 is SGHRS and CDR2 is YFSETQ. CDR3 amino acids: CASSFGSSYEQYV. The CDR3, as DNA: TGCGCCAGCAGCTTCGGGAGCTCCTACGAGCAGTACGTC.

The chain's CDR3 is CSVQLTGGLEQFF. The CDR3 nucleotides read TGCAGCGTCCAGCTAACAGGGGGGCTTGAGCAGTTCTTC. The chain carries TRBV29-1 and TRBJ2-1, with 8 bases aligning to TRBD1. V lost 6 bases and J lost 9; bases outside the gene matches: 10. This CDR3 has 13 residues. Germline V gives CDR1 SQVTM, CDR2 ANQGSEA.

The CDR3 region is CASSLAGVGGTEAFF. CDR3 nucleotide sequence: TGTGCCAGCAGCTTAGCCGGGGTGGGGGGCACTGAAGCTTTCTTT. This chain connects TRBV11-2 to TRBJ1-1, with D perhaps TRBD1 (5 bases). The CDR3 consists of 15 residues. Looked up from germline, CDR1 is SGHAT and CDR2 is FQNNGV. V was shortened by 1 base and J by 4 bases, with 13 bases between the two germline ends.

The genes are TRBV18 and TRBJ1-1; D not certain. The V end was cut by 0 bases, the J end by 0 bases, with 11 bases between. The germline gives CDR1 KGHSH, CDR2 LQKENI. The CDR3 length is 16 residues. Here the CDR3 DNA reads TGTGCCAGCTCACCACCCATGGCAGCCTTGAACACTGAAGCTTTCTTT. Protein sequence: CASSPPMAALNTEAFF.

The chain has TRBV7-3 and TRBJ2-2; 8 bases are shared with TRBD2. J gave up 2 bases and V 6 bases, and 2 bases lay outside the gene matches. Germline CDR1 is SGHTA and CDR2 is FQGTGA. The length of the CDR3 is 14 residues. CDR3 sequence: CASRLAANTGELFF. DNA of the CDR3: TGTGCCAGCAGACTAGCGGCAAACACCGGGGAGCTGTTTTTT.

The chain uses TRBV5-6 and TRBJ1-5, with D possibly TRBD1 on 6 matching bases. CDR1 is SGHDT, CDR2 YYEEEE, per germline. The ends were cut back, 1 base at V and 6 bases at J, with 14 bases in the middle. The CDR3 has 15 amino acids. Here the CDR3 DNA reads TGTGCCAGCAGCTTGCAGGGGCGGTCCGCTCAGCCCCAGCATTTT. Protein sequence: CASSLQGRSAQPQHF.

This chain uses TRBV7-9 with TRBJ2-3; 9 bases agree with TRBD2. CDR1 is SEHNR, CDR2 FQNEAQ, per germline (reference sequence). V lost 5 bases, J lost 5 bases, and 14 bases stayed unmatched. The CDR3 covers 17 residues. The CDR3: CASSHASQRGAGDTQYF. The CDR3 coding sequence is TGTGCCAGCAGCCATGCCTCCCAGCGGGGGGCAGGAGATACGCAGTATTTT.

J is TRBJ1-5 and V is TRBV28; a weak D match, TRBD1 (6 bases). Germline V gene lookup returns CDR1 MDHEN and CDR2 SYDVKM. V lost 6 bases to trimming and J lost 6 bases, with 18 bases between them. The CDR3 spans 15 residues. CDR3 residues: CASSQRRGGGQPQHF. CDR3 nucleotides: TGTGCCAGCAGCCAGAGGAGGGGAGGGGGTCAGCCCCAGCATTTT.